Shown below are 19 T cell receptor beta chains from a single sample sequenced in a study of cytomegalovirus exposure and HLA in healthy donors. Assay: immunoSEQ multiplex PCR; the TCRdb copy retains only in-frame clones and omits some. The sample has roughly 45,000 clones; roughly 94% are singletons. The specimen sequenced was PBMCs. The receptors were gathered from a woman aged 18-29 years in good health and CMV-seropositive.

This clone was detected once. This rearrangement joins TRBV11-1 to TRBJ1-4, with 8 bases that match TRBD1. CDR3 length: 16 residues. With 3 bases clipped from V and 4 bases from J, the junction kept 7 bases outside the gene matches. Germline V gene sequence: CDR1 SGHAT, CDR2 FQDESV (reference sequence). The CDR3 is CASSFRPDRGNEKLFF. The DNA for the CDR3 is TGTGCCAGCAGCTTCCGGCCCGACAGGGGTAATGAAAAACTGTTTTTT.

The rearrangement uses TRBV18 and TRBJ2-5, with D possibly being TRBD2 (6 bases). The CDR3 has 15 amino acids. The V gene lost 3 bases and the J gene lost 0 bases, with 11 bases spanning the gap. CDR1 and CDR2 from the germline V gene are KGHSH and LQKENI. CDR3 protein: CASSPQRTNQETQYF. CDR3 in DNA: TGTGCCAGCTCACCTCAAAGGACTAACCAAGAGACCCAGTACTTC.

V usage is TRBV19 and J usage is TRBJ2-7, with D perhaps matching TRBD2 (6 bases). CDR1 is LNHDA, CDR2 SQIVND, per germline (reference sequence). V shed 3 bases and J shed 0 bases, with 15 bases lying between them. The CDR3 is made up of 16 amino acids. CDR3 residues: CASSMGGAPSSYEQYF. CDR3 coding DNA: TGTGCCAGTAGTATGGGGGGAGCCCCGAGCTCCTACGAGCAGTACTTC.

As DNA, the CDR3 is TGTGCCAGTAGTATAGGAGGACAGGGGAGGGGGAACACTGAAGCTTTCTTT. Translated, it gives CASSIGGQGRGNTEAFF. The chain links TRBV19 to TRBJ1-1; 9 nucleotides match TRBD1. The CDR3 runs 17 residues. J was trimmed by 1 base and V by 1 base; bases with no gene match: 7. Germline V lookup: CDR1 LNHDA, CDR2 SQIVND (reference sequence).

The V and J genes are TRBV6-1 and TRBJ1-1; 10 bases map to TRBD1. The CDR3 length is 19 residues. Germline V gene lookup returns CDR1 MNHNS and CDR2 SASEGT. J was trimmed by 1 base and V by 1 base; bases with no gene match: 12. This CDR3 is CASSEEDRGRVYWNTEAFF. The DNA of the CDR3 is TGTGCCAGCAGTGAAGAAGACAGGGGGCGCGTCTATTGGAACACTGAAGCTTTCTTT.

The chain carries TRBV30 and TRBJ1-5, with D possibly TRBD1 on 5 matching bases. V lost 0 bases and J lost 3, with 12 bases in between. The germline V gene encodes CDR1 GTSNPN and CDR2 SVGIG (reference sequence). This CDR3 is built from 15 residues. This CDR3 reads CAWSVGQGYNQPQHF. CDR3 bases: TGTGCCTGGAGTGTGGGTCAGGGATACAATCAGCCCCAGCATTTT.

This sequence joins TRBV5-5 and TRBJ2-2; 11 bases are shared with TRBD2. V dropped 1 base and J dropped 4; count of bases not matched to a gene: 3. The CDR3 extends over 16 amino acids. CDR1 is SGHKS, CDR2 YYEKEE, per germline (reference sequence). The CDR3 nucleotides are TGTGCCAGCAGCTTGTTGCTAGCGGGAGGCACCGGGGAGCTGTTTTTT. Amino acid sequence: CASSLLLAGGTGELFF.

The chain carries TRBV27 and TRBJ2-2; 10 positions agree with TRBD2. There are 15 residues in the CDR3. Germline V gene lookup returns CDR1 MNHEY and CDR2 SMNVEV (reference sequence). The V segment lost 8 bases and the J segment 2 bases; nucleotides outside the gene matches: 5. The CDR3 region is CASGRLAGNTGELFF. The CDR3, as DNA: TGTGCCAGCGGCCGACTAGCGGGTAACACCGGGGAGCTGTTTTTT.

DNA of the CDR3: TGTGCCAGCAGCGTCACTAGTGGTGAGCAGTACTTC. It encodes CASSVTSGEQYF. The rearrangement uses TRBV9 and TRBJ2-7; D is perhaps TRBD2 (5 bases). Trimming took 2 bases from V and 7 from J, leaving 10 bases between them. This CDR3 contains 12 residues. Per germline, CDR1 SGDLS and CDR2 YYNGEE.

The chain couples TRBV5-6 to TRBJ2-7; 8 bases line up with TRBD1. The CDR3 covers 14 residues. CDR1 and CDR2 (germline): SGHDT, YYEEEE. V was pared by 5 bases and J by 7 bases, with 11 bases of the junction left unmatched. This CDR3 is CASSRPQGAGEQYF. CDR3 nucleotides: TGTGCCAGCAGTCGCCCTCAGGGGGCAGGTGAGCAGTACTTC.

The V gene is TRBV7-6, the J gene TRBJ2-3; D is ambiguous. The CDR3 runs to 12 residues. The germline V gene encodes CDR1 SGHVS and CDR2 FNYEAQ. The V gene lost 5 bases and the J gene lost 4 bases, with 7 bases spanning the gap. The CDR3 sequence is CASSPEADTQYF. The CDR3 nucleotides are TGTGCCAGCAGCCCAGAAGCAGATACGCAGTATTTT.

The genes are TRBV11-3 and TRBJ2-5, with TRBD2 identical over 15 bases. The CDR3 consists of 14 residues. V was pared by 5 bases and J by 5 bases, with 0 bases of the junction left unmatched. Per germline, CDR1 SGHNT and CDR2 YENEEA. Here the CDR3 reads CASSGLAGGETQYF. In nucleotides, the CDR3 is TGTGCCAGCAGCGGACTAGCGGGAGGGGAGACCCAGTACTTC.

The chain is built from TRBV11-3 and TRBJ2-7; tentative D call: TRBD2 (5 bases). The CDR3 spans 16 residues. Germline values: CDR1 SGHNT, CDR2 YENEEA. Trimming removed 1 base at V and 2 bases at J, with 15 bases between. CDR3 residues: CASSLVLGMVAYEQYF. The CDR3 region has the DNA TGTGCCAGCAGCTTAGTACTCGGGATGGTCGCCTACGAGCAGTACTTC.

The chain links TRBV25-1 to TRBJ1-2, with 9 bases aligning to TRBD1. There are 16 residues in the CDR3. Germline CDR1 is MGHDK and CDR2 is SYGVNS. V was clipped by 2 bases and J by 0 bases; unmatched bases: 4. CDR3: CASSELTGGANYGYTF. The CDR3 DNA reads as TGTGCCAGCAGTGAACTGACAGGGGGTGCTAACTATGGCTACACCTTC.

CDR3 residues: CASSSGTGEVDTQYF. CDR3 DNA: TGTGCCAGCAGTTCCGGGACAGGGGAGGTAGATACGCAGTATTTT. The rearrangement uses TRBV6-1 and TRBJ2-3; TRBD1 matches at 10 bases. The length of the CDR3 is 15 residues. Per the germline V gene, CDR1 is MNHNS and CDR2 is SASEGT. The V segment lost 5 bases and the J segment 5 bases; nucleotides outside the gene matches: 7.

The chain employs TRBV5-1 and TRBJ2-7; 10 nucleotides agree with TRBD2. The CDR3 contains 15 residues. V trimming: 4 bases; J trimming: 3 bases; junction bases outside the gene matches: 7. Germline V gene lookup returns CDR1 SGHRS and CDR2 YFSETQ. CDR3 loop: CASSPSSGGGYEQYF. The CDR3 DNA reads as TGCGCCAGCAGCCCTTCTAGCGGGGGCGGCTACGAGCAGTACTTC. The whole variable domain, filled in from reference TRBV5-1 and TRBJ2-7, reads KAGVTQTPRYLIKTRGQQVTLSCSPISGHRSVSWYQQTPGQGLQFLFEYFSETQRNKGNFPGRFSGRQFSNSRSEMNVSTLELGDSALYLCASSPSSGGGYEQYFGPGTRLTVT.

This chain connects TRBV6-1 to TRBJ1-5, with D possibly TRBD1 on 6 matching bases. CDR3 length equals 15 residues. CDR1 and CDR2 from the germline V gene are MNHNS and SASEGT. V was cut by 4 bases and J by 6 bases, with 16 bases left in between. The CDR3 region is CASSGRTGLLQPQHF. The CDR3 DNA reads TGTGCCAGCAGTGGAAGAACAGGGCTTCTTCAGCCCCAGCATTTT.

V is TRBV20-1 and J is TRBJ1-1; D is possibly TRBD1 (6 bases). Trimming pared 1 base from V and 11 bases from J, leaving 11 bases between. Germline CDR1 is DFQATT and CDR2 is SNEGSKA (reference sequence). The CDR3 sequence is 11 residues long. CDR3 protein: CSARGGLDAFF. CDR3 in DNA: TGCAGTGCTAGAGGGGGGCTTGATGCTTTCTTT.

J is TRBJ2-7 and V is TRBV6-1; 9 bases fit TRBD1. This CDR3 is built from 15 residues. V was pared by 0 bases and J by 2 bases, with 2 bases of the junction left unmatched. CDR1 and CDR2 (germline): MNHNS, SASEGT. The CDR3 is CASSEATGGAYEQYF. DNA for the CDR3: TGTGCCAGCAGTGAAGCGACAGGGGGAGCCTACGAGCAGTACTTC.